Only a few counts were recorded for the clone carrying this TCR beta chain. Its antigen is as yet unknown. Germline CDR1 SGHRS, CDR2 YFSETQ. The CDR3 loop spans 19 amino acids. With V trimmed by 3 bases and J by 0 bases, 14 bases remained unmatched. Expressed TCRB transcripts were sequenced because the isolated RNA had all been reverse transcribed beforehand. Samples of naive, central memory and regulatory T cells yielded a mean of around 3.8 million reads. Clones were sequenced by immunoSEQ multiplex PCR, and TCRdb holds only the in-frame ones, with some missing. In the table there are roughly 400,000 clones, 9.6% of which are singletons. The data derive from a study of beta chain features in type 1 diabetes. Study-level findings and limits: TCRB CDR3s were moderately but significantly shorter in Type 1 diabetes patients in all four CD4+ subsets. Insertions were fewer and deletions more numerous at VDJ junctions in type 1 diabetes patients.

Sorted CD4+ subsets: naive, central memory, regulatory, stem cell-like memory (CD45RO/CCR7/CD25/CD127/CD95/CD27 panel). Purity (above 95%) was reached by all sorted populations. The sequenced sample consisted of central memory CD4+ T cells from blood. The sequence came from a man younger than 45 with type 1 diabetes. This rearrangement joins TRBV5-1 to TRBJ2-1; TRBD2 matches 8 bases. This CDR3 reads CASSSSAGTRGGSYNEQFF. CDR3 in DNA: TGCGCCAGCAGCTCATCCGCCGGGACTAGGGGGGGCTCCTACAATGAGCAGTTCTTC.